This note documents a single T cell receptor (beta chain) sequence. Its target is not known. It may be a read error: a sequence one base away is much more abundant. The data are from a study of T cell repertoires in cytomegalovirus infection. Study results and caveats: The ex vivo response showed dominance by HLA-C-restricted CMV-specific TCR beta clonotypes.

This CDR3 is 14 amino acids long. CDR1 MDHEN and CDR2 SYDVKM come from the germline V gene. TCRdb re-called the reads with MiXCR, one entry per CDR3 protein. The repertoire consists of 200,000 to 250,000 distinct CDR3 sequences, with 9% to 15% occurring once and the leading ten covering 1.5% to 2%. Sequencing used PBMCs. The V call is TRBV28, the J call TRBJ1-6; 7 nucleotides agree with TRBD1. This clonotype was obtained from a human donor in good health (CMV status not recorded). Some clones in this sample may be carry-over from other donors' samples. The CDR3 loop is CATARAGGISPLNF. CDR3 nucleotide sequence: TGTGCCACCGCTCGTGCAGGGGGAATTTCACCCCTCAACTTT.